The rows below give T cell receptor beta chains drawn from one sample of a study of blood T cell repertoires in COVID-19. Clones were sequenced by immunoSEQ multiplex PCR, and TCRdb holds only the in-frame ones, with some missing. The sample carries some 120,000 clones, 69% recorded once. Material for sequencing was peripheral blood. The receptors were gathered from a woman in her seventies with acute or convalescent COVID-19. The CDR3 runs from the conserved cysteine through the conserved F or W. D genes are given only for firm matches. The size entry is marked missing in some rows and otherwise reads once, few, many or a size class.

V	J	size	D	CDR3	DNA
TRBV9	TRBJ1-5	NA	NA	CASSVGGRGWEPQHF	TGTGCCAGCAGCGTAGGAGGCAGGGGTTGGGAGCCCCAGCATTTT
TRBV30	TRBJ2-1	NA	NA	CAWTRGRRDEQFF	TGTGCCTGGACCCGGGGGAGGCGGGATGAGCAGTTCTTC
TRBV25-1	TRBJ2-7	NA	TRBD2	CASSEFCRLAGGYEQYF	TGTGCCAGCAGTGAATTTTGTAGACTAGCGGGGGGCTACGAGCAGTACTTC
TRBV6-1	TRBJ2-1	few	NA	CASSEAEENNEQFF	TGTGCCAGCAGTGAAGCTGAGGAAAACAATGAGCAGTTCTTC
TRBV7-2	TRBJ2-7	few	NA	CASSFGDSSPVMNF	TGTGCCAGCAGCTTCGGGGATAGCTCCCCAGTCATGAACTTC
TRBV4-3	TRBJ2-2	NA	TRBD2	CASSQGTGGPDTGELFF	TGCGCCAGCAGCCAAGGCACGGGAGGCCCCGACACCGGGGAGCTGTTTTTT
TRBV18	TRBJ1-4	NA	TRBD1	CASSPRNRGLVDEKLFF	TGTGCCAGCTCACCACGAAACAGGGGGCTGGTGGATGAAAAACTGTTTTTT
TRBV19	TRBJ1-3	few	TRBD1	CASIAGGPGTSSGNTIYF	TGTGCCAGTATCGCAGGGGGTCCGGGGACTTCCTCTGGAAACACCATATATTTT
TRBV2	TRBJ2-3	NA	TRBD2	CASSDPGRAGADTQYF	TGTGCCAGCAGTGATCCCGGGAGGGCCGGGGCAGATACGCAGTATTTT
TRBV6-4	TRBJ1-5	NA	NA	CASTRRGRVLNQPQHF	TGTGCCAGCACCCGGAGGGGCAGGGTTCTTAATCAGCCCCAGCATTTT
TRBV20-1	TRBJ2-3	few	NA	CSASGGTQYF	TGCAGTGCTAGTGGCGGTACGCAGTATTTT
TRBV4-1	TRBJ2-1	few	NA	CASSHRQAGEFSSYNEQFF	TGCGCCAGCAGCCACCGGCAAGCGGGCGAATTCAGCTCCTACAATGAGCAGTTCTTC
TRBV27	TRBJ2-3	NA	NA	CASSTGLGTDTQYF	TGTGCCAGCAGTACAGGGCTGGGCACAGATACGCAGTATTTT
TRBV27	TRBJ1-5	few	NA	CASSLMGGTIKYSNQPQHF	TGTGCCAGCAGTTTGATGGGGGGTACTATTAAATATAGCAATCAGCCCCAGCATTTT
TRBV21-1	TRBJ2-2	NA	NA	CASSKDGGRNTGELFF	TGTGCCAGCAGCAAAGATGGCGGGAGGAACACCGGGGAGCTGTTTTTT
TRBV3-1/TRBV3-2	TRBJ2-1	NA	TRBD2	CASSRASGSGNEQFF	TGTGCCAGCAGCCGGGCTAGCGGGAGTGGGAATGAGCAGTTCTTC
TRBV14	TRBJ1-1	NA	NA	CASSQESRQGGTEAFF	TGTGCCAGCAGCCAAGAATCCCGGCAGGGTGGCACTGAAGCTTTCTTT
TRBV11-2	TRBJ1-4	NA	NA	CASSQGSVRGEKLFF	TGTGCCAGCAGCCAAGGATCGGTGCGGGGTGAAAAACTGTTTTTT
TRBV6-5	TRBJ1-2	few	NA	CASSYPGAYGYTF	TGTGCCAGCAGTTACCCAGGTGCCTATGGCTACACCTTC
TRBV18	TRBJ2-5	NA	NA	CASSPPRGEETQYF	TGTGCCAGCTCACCACCGCGTGGAGAAGAGACCCAGTACTTC
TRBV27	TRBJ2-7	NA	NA	CASSLPSNRAGYEQYF	TGTGCCAGCAGTTTACCCTCGAACAGGGCAGGCTACGAGCAGTACTTC
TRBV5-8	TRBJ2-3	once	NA	CASRRGLRTDTQYF	TGTGCCAGCAGACGTGGACTGCGTACAGATACGCAGTATTTT
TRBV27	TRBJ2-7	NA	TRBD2	CASGVAGEGEQYF	TGTGCCAGTGGGGTGGCGGGAGAGGGGGAGCAGTACTTC
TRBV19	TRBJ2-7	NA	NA	CASSILQGPQYF	TGTGCCAGTAGTATCCTACAGGGCCCGCAGTACTTC
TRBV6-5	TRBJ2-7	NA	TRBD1	CASSPTGASSYEQYF	TGTGCCAGCAGTCCGACAGGGGCTAGCTCCTACGAGCAGTACTTC
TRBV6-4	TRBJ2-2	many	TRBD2	CASSLGGSRNTGELFF	TGTGCCAGCAGTTTGGGGGGGAGCAGGAACACCGGGGAGCTGTTTTTT
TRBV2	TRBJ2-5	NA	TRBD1	CASSDTGRGLQETQYF	TGCGCCAGCAGTGATACGGGCAGGGGGCTGCAAGAGACCCAGTACTTC
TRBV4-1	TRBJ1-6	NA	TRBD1	CASSHLDRGGDNSPLHF	TGCGCCAGCAGCCACCTGGACAGGGGGGGAGATAATTCACCCCTCCACTTT
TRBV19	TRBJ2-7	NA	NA	CASSPGYEQYF	TGTGCCAGTAGTCCGGGGTACGAGCAGTACTTC
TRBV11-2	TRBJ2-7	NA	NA	CASSLGRLSEQYF	TGTGCCAGCAGCTTAGGTAGACTCAGCGAGCAGTACTTC